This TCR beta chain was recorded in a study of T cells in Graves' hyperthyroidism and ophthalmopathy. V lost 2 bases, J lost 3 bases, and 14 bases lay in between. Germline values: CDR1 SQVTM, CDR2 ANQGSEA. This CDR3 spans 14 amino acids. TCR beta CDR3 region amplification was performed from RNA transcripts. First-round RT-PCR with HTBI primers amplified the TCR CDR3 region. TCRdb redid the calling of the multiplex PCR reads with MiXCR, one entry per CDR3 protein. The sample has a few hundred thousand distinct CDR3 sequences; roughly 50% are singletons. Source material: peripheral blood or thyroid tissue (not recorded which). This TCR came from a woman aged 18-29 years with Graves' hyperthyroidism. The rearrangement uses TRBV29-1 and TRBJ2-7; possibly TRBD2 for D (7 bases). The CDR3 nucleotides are TGCAGCGTTGAATCGGGGGGCGCGGACTACGAGCAGTACTTC. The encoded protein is CSVESGGADYEQYF.